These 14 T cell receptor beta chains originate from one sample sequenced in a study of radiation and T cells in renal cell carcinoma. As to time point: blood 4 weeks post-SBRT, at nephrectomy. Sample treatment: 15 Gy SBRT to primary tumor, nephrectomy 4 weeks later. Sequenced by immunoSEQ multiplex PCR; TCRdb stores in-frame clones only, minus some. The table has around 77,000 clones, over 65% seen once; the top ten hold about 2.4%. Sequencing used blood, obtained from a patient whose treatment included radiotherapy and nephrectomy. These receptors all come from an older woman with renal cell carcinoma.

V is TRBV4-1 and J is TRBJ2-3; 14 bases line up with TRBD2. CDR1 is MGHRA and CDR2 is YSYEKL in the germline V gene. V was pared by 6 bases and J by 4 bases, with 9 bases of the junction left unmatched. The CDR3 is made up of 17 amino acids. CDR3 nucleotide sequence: TGCGCCAGCAGTCGGACTAGCGGGGGGCGGAGCGCAGATACGCAGTATTTT. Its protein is CASSRTSGGRSADTQYF.

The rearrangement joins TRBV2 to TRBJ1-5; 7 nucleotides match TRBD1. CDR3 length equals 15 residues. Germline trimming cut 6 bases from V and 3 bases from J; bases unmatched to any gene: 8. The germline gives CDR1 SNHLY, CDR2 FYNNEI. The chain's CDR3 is CASRNEDRSNQPQHF. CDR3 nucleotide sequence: TGTGCCAGCAGAAATGAGGACAGGTCCAATCAGCCCCAGCATTTT.

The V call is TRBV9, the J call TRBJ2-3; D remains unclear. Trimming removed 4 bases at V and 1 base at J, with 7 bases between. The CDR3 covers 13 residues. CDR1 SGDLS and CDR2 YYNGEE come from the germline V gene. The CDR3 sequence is CASSRGRTDTQYF. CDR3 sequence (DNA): TGTGCCAGCAGCCGCGGCCGCACAGATACGCAGTATTTT.

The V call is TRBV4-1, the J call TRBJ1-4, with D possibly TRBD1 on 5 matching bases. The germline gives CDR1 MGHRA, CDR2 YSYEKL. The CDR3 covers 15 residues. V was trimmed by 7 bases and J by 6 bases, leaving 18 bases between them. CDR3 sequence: CASTLGQGAYEKLFF. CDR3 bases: TGCGCCAGCACCCTGGGGCAAGGGGCGTATGAAAAACTGTTTTTT.

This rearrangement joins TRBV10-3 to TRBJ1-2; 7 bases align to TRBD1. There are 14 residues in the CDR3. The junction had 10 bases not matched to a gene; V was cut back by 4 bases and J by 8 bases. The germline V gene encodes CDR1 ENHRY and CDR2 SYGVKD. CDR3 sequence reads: CAISGEVQGSGYTF. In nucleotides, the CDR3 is TGTGCCATCAGTGGAGAAGTACAGGGGAGCGGCTACACCTTC.

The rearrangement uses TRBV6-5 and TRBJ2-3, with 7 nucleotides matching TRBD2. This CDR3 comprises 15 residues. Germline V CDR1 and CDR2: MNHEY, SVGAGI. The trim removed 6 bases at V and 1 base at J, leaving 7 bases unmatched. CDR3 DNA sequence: TGTGCCAGCAGCCCCGGGACTACACGCACAGATACGCAGTATTTT. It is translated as CASSPGTTRTDTQYF.

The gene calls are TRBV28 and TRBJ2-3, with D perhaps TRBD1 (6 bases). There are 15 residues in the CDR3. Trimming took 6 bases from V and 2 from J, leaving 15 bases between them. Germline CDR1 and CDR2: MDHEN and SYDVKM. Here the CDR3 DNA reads TGTGCCAGCAGCAGTTGGCAGGGGCACACAGATACGCAGTATTTT. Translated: CASSSWQGHTDTQYF.

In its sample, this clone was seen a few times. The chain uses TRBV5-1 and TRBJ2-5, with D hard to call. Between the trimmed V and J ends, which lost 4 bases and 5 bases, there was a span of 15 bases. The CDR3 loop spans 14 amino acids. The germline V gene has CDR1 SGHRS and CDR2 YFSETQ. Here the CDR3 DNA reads TGCGCCAGCAGCCCCGGCCAATTTCAGGAGACCCAGTACTTC. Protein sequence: CASSPGQFQETQYF.

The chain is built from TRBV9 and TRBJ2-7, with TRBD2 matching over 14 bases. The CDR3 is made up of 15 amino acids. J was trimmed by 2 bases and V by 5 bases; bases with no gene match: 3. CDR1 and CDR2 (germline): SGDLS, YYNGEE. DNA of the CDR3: TGTGCCAGCAGGACTAGCGGGGGGGCTCCCTACGAGCAGTACTTC. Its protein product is CASRTSGGAPYEQYF.

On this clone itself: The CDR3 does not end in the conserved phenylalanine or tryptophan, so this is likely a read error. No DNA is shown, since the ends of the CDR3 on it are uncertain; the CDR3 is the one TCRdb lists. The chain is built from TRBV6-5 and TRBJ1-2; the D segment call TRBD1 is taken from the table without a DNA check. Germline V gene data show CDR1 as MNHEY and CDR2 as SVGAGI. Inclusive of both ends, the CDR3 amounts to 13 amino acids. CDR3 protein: CASRDRGRGESPY.

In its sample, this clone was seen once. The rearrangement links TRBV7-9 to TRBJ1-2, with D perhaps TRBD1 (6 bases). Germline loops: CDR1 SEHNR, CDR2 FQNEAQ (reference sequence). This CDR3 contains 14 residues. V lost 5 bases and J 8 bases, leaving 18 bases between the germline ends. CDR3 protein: CASSPLGDNSGYTF. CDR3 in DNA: TGTGCCAGCAGCCCCCTGGGGGACAACTCAGGCTACACCTTC.

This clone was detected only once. CDR3 bases: TGTGCCTGGAGTGTACAGAACTATGGCTACACCTTC. This codes for CAWSVQNYGYTF. The chain recombines TRBV30 with TRBJ1-2; D uncertain. The CDR3 sequence is 12 residues long. Germline V gene lookup returns CDR1 GTSNPN and CDR2 SVGIG (reference sequence). Trimming pared 0 bases from V and 2 bases from J, leaving 4 bases between.

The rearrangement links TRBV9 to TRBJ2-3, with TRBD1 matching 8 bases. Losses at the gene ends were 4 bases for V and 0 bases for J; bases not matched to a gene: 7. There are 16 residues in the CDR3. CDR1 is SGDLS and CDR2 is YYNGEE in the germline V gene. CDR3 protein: CASSPRTGLSTDTQYF. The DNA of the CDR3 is TGTGCCAGCAGCCCCCGGACAGGGCTAAGCACAGATACGCAGTATTTT.

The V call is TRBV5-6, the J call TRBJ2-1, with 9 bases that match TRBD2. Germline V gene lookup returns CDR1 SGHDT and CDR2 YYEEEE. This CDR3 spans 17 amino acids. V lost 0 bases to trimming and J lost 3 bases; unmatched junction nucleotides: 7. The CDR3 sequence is CASSLAVREGLYNEQFF. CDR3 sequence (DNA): TGTGCCAGCAGCTTGGCCGTGCGGGAGGGCCTCTACAATGAGCAGTTCTTC.